The present entry profiles one T cell receptor beta chain with its context. This specimen comes from a study of siplizumab effects on memory and regulatory T cells. V lost 6 bases and J lost 4; bases outside the gene matches: 5. CDR3 size: 15 residues. Germline V gene sequence: CDR1 ENHRY, CDR2 SYGVKD. Data came from immunoSEQ multiplex PCR; TCRdb stores just in-frame clones and leaves some out. The sample contains some 100,000 clones, about 95% of which appear only once. This sequence originates from a human donor in good health. Sequencing used non-Treg CD4+ T cells sorted from blood. V is TRBV10-3 and J is TRBJ2-1; 11 bases fit TRBD2. The CDR3 DNA sequence: TGTGCCATCAGAGCCGGGACTAGCGGTTACAATGAGCAGTTCTTC. It encodes CAIRAGTSGYNEQFF.